A single sample gave rise to the 26 T cell receptor beta chains below, sequenced in a study of T-cell reconstitution after alpha-beta-depleted transplantation in children. Preparing the TCRbeta library involved the use of unique molecular identifiers. Each CDR3 protein gets one entry after TCRdb re-called the PCR reads with MiXCR. The sample comprises around 200,000 distinct CDR3 sequences, approximately 6.6% of which are singletons, and approximately 3% rests with the top ten. Sample: PBMCs from the stem cell graft donor, taken from the stem cell graft. These receptors all stem from a human donor who donated a stem cell graft to a child with Wiskott-Aldrich syndrome.

In this sample, this clonotype turned up many times. CDR3: CASTQGGDYNEQFF. The DNA of the CDR3 is TGTGCCAGCACCCAGGGGGGGGACTACAATGAGCAGTTCTTC. This chain joins TRBV6-5 and TRBJ2-1, with D perhaps assigned TRBD1 or TRBD2 (7 bases each). Trimming stripped 7 bases from V and 3 bases from J, with 13 bases between. Germline V gives CDR1 MNHEY, CDR2 SVGAGI. The CDR3 is 14 residues long.

This clonotype was counted only a few times. The V and J genes are TRBV15 and TRBJ1-2; D unresolved. Trimming removed 4 bases from V and 4 bases from J, with 7 bases in between. Germline V lookup: CDR1 LNHNV, CDR2 YYDKDF (reference sequence). This CDR3 comprises 12 residues. The DNA of the CDR3 is TGTGCCACCAGCACAATTCGCTATGGCTACACCTTC. This translates into CATSTIRYGYTF. Full variable domain (missing parts from reference TRBV15 and TRBJ1-2): DAMVIQNPRYQVTQFGKPVTLSCSQTLNHNVMYWYQQKSSQAPKLLFHYYDKDFNNEADTPDNFQSRRPNTSFCFLDIRSPGLGDTAMYLCATSTIRYGYTFGSGTRLTVV.

This clonotype was detected a few times. This rearrangement joins TRBV28 to TRBJ2-7; D is uncertain. This CDR3 is built from 14 residues. CDR1 MDHEN and CDR2 SYDVKM come from the germline V gene. Trimming took off 6 bases at V and 9 bases at J, with 21 bases between the two ends. CDR3 protein: CASSFSETILGQYF. The CDR3 nucleotides are TGTGCCAGCAGCTTTAGTGAGACCATTTTAGGGCAGTACTTC.

There are many counts of this clonotype. One junction end does not reproduce the germline sequence, and a read error may be involved. The CDR3, as DNA: TGCGCCAGCAGCCCTAGCGGGAGCTCCTACAATGAGCAGTTCTTC. It specifies CASSPSGSSYNEQFF. The rearrangement joins TRBV7-2 to TRBJ2-1, with TRBD2 matching over 10 bases. Germline lookup yields CDR1 SGHTA and CDR2 FQGNSA. The length of the CDR3 is 15 residues.

At least ten counts were recorded for this clonotype. The V and J genes are TRBV18 and TRBJ2-7; D tentatively reads TRBD1 or TRBD2 (6 bases each). CDR3 size: 14 residues. Trimming stripped 6 bases from V and 5 bases from J, with 17 bases between. Germline CDR1 and CDR2: KGHSH and LQKENI. The CDR3 DNA reads TGTGCCAGCTCTCTAAAAAGGGGGGCGGACGAGCAGTACTTC. Translated: CASSLKRGADEQYF.

In its sample, this clonotype was seen a few times. This chain links TRBV20-1 with TRBJ2-7; D is tentatively TRBD1 or TRBD2 (5 bases each). The germline V and J ends were trimmed by 1 base and 0 bases, with 19 bases remaining between them. Germline V CDR1 and CDR2: DFQATT, SNEGSKA (reference sequence). CDR3 length: 17 amino acids. The CDR3 DNA follows: TGCAGTGCTAGAGGAAACCCACGGGGCTATGACTCCTACGAGCAGTACTTC. Protein sequence: CSARGNPRGYDSYEQYF.

Many counts were recorded for this clonotype. The rearrangement joins TRBV5-1 to TRBJ2-5, with 12 nucleotides matching TRBD2. CDR1 SGHRS and CDR2 YFSETQ come from the germline V gene. V shed 3 bases and J 2 bases; nucleotides not matched to a gene: 5. CDR3 length: 16 amino acids. CDR3 region: CASSSLGLAGQETQYF. The CDR3 DNA follows: TGCGCCAGCAGCTCCCTAGGACTAGCGGGGCAAGAGACCCAGTACTTC.

The gene calls are TRBV24-1 and TRBJ2-1; 7 bases agree with TRBD2. Per germline, CDR1 KGHDR and CDR2 SFDVKD. The trim removed 2 bases at V and 1 base at J, leaving 16 bases unmatched. The CDR3 is made up of 20 amino acids. The CDR3 protein is CATSDSLGVGRGLSYNEQFF. CDR3 DNA sequence: TGTGCCACCAGTGATTCCTTAGGGGTCGGGCGGGGGTTATCCTACAATGAGCAGTTCTTC.

This clonotype was seen many times. CDR3 DNA sequence: TGCGCCAGCAGCTTGGCTGACCAGGGCCCCTCATCCTACGAGCAGTACTTC. Amino acids: CASSLADQGPSSYEQYF. The V and J genes are TRBV5-1 and TRBJ2-7, with D possibly being TRBD1 (5 bases). Germline V gene lookup returns CDR1 SGHRS and CDR2 YFSETQ. The ends were cut back, 0 bases at V and 1 base at J, with 17 bases in the middle. The CDR3 contains 17 residues.

This clonotype was observed at least ten times. The V gene is TRBV6-5, the J gene TRBJ2-5; 8 nucleotides agree with TRBD1. Germline CDR1 is MNHEY and CDR2 is SVGAGI. CDR3 length: 17 amino acids. The ends lost 2 bases at V and 7 bases at J; junction bases unmatched: 15. The CDR3 region is CASSYEIGTGRAGTQYF. CDR3 nucleotides: TGTGCCAGCAGTTACGAAATCGGGACAGGTCGAGCAGGGACCCAGTACTTC.

This clonotype showed up many times. The rearrangement uses TRBV4-3 and TRBJ1-1; D ambiguous. The CDR3 is made up of 14 amino acids. Germline V lookup: CDR1 LGHNA, CDR2 YSLEER. The V and J ends lost 3 bases and 1 base respectively, with 9 bases between them. CDR3 nucleotide sequence: TGCGCCAGCAGCCATCTCGGGGAGAACACTGAAGCTTTCTTT. Translation gives CASSHLGENTEAFF.

This clonotype was detected a few times. This chain connects TRBV3-1 to TRBJ2-7; D is perhaps TRBD2 (7 bases). The ends were cut back, 1 base at V and 3 bases at J, with 13 bases in the middle. There are 15 residues in the CDR3. Germline-derived CDR1 and CDR2 are LGHDT and YNNKEL (reference sequence). As DNA, the CDR3 is TGTGCCAGCAGCCAAGGGAGGGGGGGAAACTACGAGCAGTACTTC. It encodes CASSQGRGGNYEQYF.

There are many counts of this clonotype. The V call is TRBV12-3 or TRBV12-4, the J call TRBJ2-4, with D possibly being TRBD2 (5 bases). The CDR3 is made up of 13 amino acids. V lost 2 bases to trimming and J lost 7 bases, with 9 bases between them. CDR3 in DNA: TGTGCCAGCAGTTTAACTGCTAGCAACATTCAGTACTTC. Its protein product is CASSLTASNIQYF.

This clonotype was seen more than once but under ten times. This chain uses TRBV7-2 with TRBJ2-7, with D possibly matching TRBD1 (5 bases). The CDR3 length is 16 residues. CDR1 is SGHTA, CDR2 FQGNSA, per germline. Trimming removed 5 bases at V and 7 bases at J, with 24 bases between. In DNA form, the CDR3 reads TGTGCCAGCAGCCCACGGGCAGGGTTGACCTCACGAGAGCAGTACTTC. As protein: CASSPRAGLTSREQYF.

This clonotype was detected ten times or more. This chain connects TRBV24-1 to TRBJ2-1, with TRBD2 matching over 10 bases. Germline CDR1 is KGHDR and CDR2 is SFDVKD. Trimming took 3 bases from V and 12 from J; bases not matched to a gene: 10. The CDR3 spans 15 residues. The CDR3 here is CATSDPLAGARSQFF. The CDR3 DNA sequence: TGTGCCACCAGTGATCCCCTAGCGGGAGCTCGGTCGCAGTTCTTC.

This clonotype was counted many times. This chain links TRBV5-5 with TRBJ2-7, with 8 positions matching TRBD2. V lost 0 bases, J lost 3 bases, and 5 bases stayed unmatched. Germline CDR1 is SGHKS and CDR2 is YYEKEE (reference sequence). The CDR3 has 15 residues. The CDR3, as DNA: TGTGCCAGCAGCTTGGCGGAGCGGGGGATCTACGAGCAGTACTTC. This gives the protein CASSLAERGIYEQYF. The variable domain in full, completed from reference TRBV5-5 and TRBJ2-7, reads DAGVTQSPTHLIKTRGQQVTLRCSPISGHKSVSWYQQVLGQGPQFIFQYYEKEERGRGNFPDRFSARQFPNYSSELNVNALLLGDSALYLCASSLAERGIYEQYFGPGTRLTVT.

This clonotype has a count of ten or more. The J gene is TRBJ2-1, the V gene TRBV7-9, with D tentatively TRBD2 (5 bases). From germline, CDR1 is SEHNR and CDR2 FQNEAQ (reference sequence). The CDR3 is 17 residues long. V lost 3 bases and J lost 5, with 20 bases in between. The CDR3 nucleotides are TGTGCCAGCAGCTTTGGTGGTGAGGGTCGTGTTCACAATGAGCAGTTCTTC. The encoded protein is CASSFGGEGRVHNEQFF.

This clonotype has a count of ten or more. The CDR3 loop is CATSDLSGAYNEQFF. CDR3 DNA: TGTGCCACCAGTGATCTTAGCGGGGCCTACAATGAGCAGTTCTTC. This rearrangement joins TRBV24-1 to TRBJ2-1, with 8 bases fitting TRBD2. Unmatched junction bases numbered 2, after V lost 3 bases and J lost 2 bases. This CDR3 has 15 residues. CDR1 and CDR2 (germline): KGHDR, SFDVKD.

This clonotype was observed at least ten times. The CDR3 coding sequence is TGTGCCAGCAGCCCCTCGTGGGGGTTCGGTGAGACCCAGTACTTC. This translates into CASSPSWGFGETQYF. This chain uses TRBV6-1 with TRBJ2-5; D may match TRBD1 or TRBD2 (5 bases each). Trimming took 6 bases from V and 5 from J, leaving 19 bases between them. CDR1 and CDR2 (germline): MNHNS, SASEGT. This CDR3 has 15 amino acids.

This clonotype was counted at least ten times. V usage is TRBV12-3 or TRBV12-4 and J usage is TRBJ2-7, with TRBD1 matching over 7 bases. J gave up 0 bases and V 6 bases, and 5 bases lay outside the gene matches. This CDR3 region has 14 residues. The CDR3 coding sequence is TGTGCCAGCAGCCCAGGGGGTAGCTCCTACGAGCAGTACTTC. Its protein product is CASSPGGSSYEQYF.

This clonotype was counted many times. The V gene is TRBV11-2, the J gene TRBJ2-1, with D uncertain. Germline V gene sequence: CDR1 SGHAT, CDR2 FQNNGV. V was pared by 3 bases and J by 0 bases, with 3 bases between. The CDR3 runs 13 residues. The CDR3 here is CASSFISYNEQFF. For the CDR3, the DNA is TGTGCCAGCAGCTTTATCTCCTACAATGAGCAGTTCTTC.

The table lists this clonotype with a count of one. The V gene is TRBV11-2, the J gene TRBJ2-3, with D unresolved. The V and J ends lost 0 bases and 8 bases respectively, with 12 bases between them. Germline V lookup: CDR1 SGHAT, CDR2 FQNNGV. The CDR3 contains 14 residues. The CDR3 DNA sequence: TGTGCCAGCAGCTTAGATCAGGAGCACGGTACGCAGTATTTT. This gives the protein CASSLDQEHGTQYF.

V and J are TRBV18 and TRBJ1-2; 10 positions match TRBD1. J lost 2 bases, V lost 0 bases, and 6 bases had no gene match. CDR3 size: 17 residues. The germline CDR1 and CDR2 sequences are KGHSH and LQKENI. The DNA of the CDR3 is TGTGCCAGCTCACCACCTGTATCGGGACAGGGGAACTATGGCTACACCTTC. This sequence encodes CASSPPVSGQGNYGYTF. The whole variable domain, remainder taken from reference TRBV18 and TRBJ1-2, is NAGVMQNPRHLVRRRGQEARLRCSPMKGHSHVYWYRQLPEEGLKFMVYLQKENIIDESGMPKERFSAEFPKEGPSILRIQQVVRGDSAAYFCASSPPVSGQGNYGYTFGSGTRLTVV.

A single count supports this clonotype. The chain combines TRBV5-5 with TRBJ2-3; 8 bases agree with TRBD1. V dropped 1 base and J dropped 4; count of bases not matched to a gene: 2. The CDR3 totals 14 residues. Germline lookup yields CDR1 SGHKS and CDR2 YYEKEE (reference sequence). The CDR3 sequence: CASSLTQGADTQYF. In nucleotides, the CDR3 is TGTGCCAGCAGCTTGACACAGGGGGCAGATACGCAGTATTTT. Full variable domain (outside the CDR3, taken from reference TRBV5-5 and TRBJ2-3): DAGVTQSPTHLIKTRGQQVTLRCSPISGHKSVSWYQQVLGQGPQFIFQYYEKEERGRGNFPDRFSARQFPNYSSELNVNALLLGDSALYLCASSLTQGADTQYFGPGTRLTVL.

In its sample, this clonotype was seen many times. V gene TRBV12-3 or TRBV12-4 combines with J gene TRBJ2-7, with 10 bases that match TRBD2. The trim removed 6 bases at V and 5 bases at J, leaving 7 bases unmatched. The CDR3 loop spans 14 amino acids. CDR3 sequence reads: CASRPGLAKDEQYF. As DNA, the CDR3 is TGTGCCAGCAGACCGGGACTAGCGAAGGACGAGCAGTACTTC.

This chain joins TRBV10-3 and TRBJ1-3, with TRBD1 as a possible D gene (6 bases). Trimming pared 0 bases from V and 7 bases from J, leaving 19 bases between. CDR1 ENHRY and CDR2 SYGVKD come from the germline V gene. The CDR3 runs 17 residues. CDR3: CAISESRGGEDTNTIYF. CDR3 bases: TGTGCCATCAGTGAGTCGCGTGGGGGCGAAGATACGAACACCATATATTTT.